The source of this T cell receptor (beta chain) is a study of T-cell reconstitution after alpha-beta-depleted transplantation in children. Germline CDR1 is KGHSH and CDR2 is LQKENI. The CDR3 runs 13 residues. V dropped 3 bases and J dropped 0 bases, with 6 bases sitting between them. This clonotype was recorded at least ten times. Using unique molecular identifiers, the investigators prepared the TCRbeta library. Each CDR3 protein is one row after TCRdb ran MiXCR on the PCR reads. The sample records a few hundred thousand distinct CDR3 sequences, around 13% being singletons. The source of this sequence is a human donor who donated a stem cell graft to a child with combined immunodeficiency. The source material was PBMCs from the stem cell graft donor, sampled from the stem cell graft. The chain links TRBV18 to TRBJ2-7; maybe TRBD1 (6 bases). The CDR3 spells CASSPGHSYEQYF. The CDR3, as DNA: TGTGCCAGCTCACCGGGACACTCCTACGAGCAGTACTTC.